The entry that follows covers one T cell receptor (beta chain) sequence. Profiling relied on immunoSEQ multiplex PCR, and the TCRdb table lists in-frame clones only, not all of them. The table records 450,000 or so clones, 70% to 80% of them present only once. Adults of Caucasian background living in Nashville, Tennessee made up all donors. This entry comes from a study of shared clonotypes between healthy human individuals. The CDR3 is made up of 14 amino acids. J lost 1 base, V lost 5 bases, and 4 bases had no gene match. Germline CDR1 reads SGHAT; CDR2 reads FQNNGV. The chain recombines TRBV11-2 with TRBJ2-7, with 8 positions matching TRBD2. The sample taken for sequencing was PBMCs. The receptor's source is a woman aged 40 to 50 in good health. Some clones in this sample may be carry-over from other donors' samples. CDR3 sequence reads: CASSVSGASYEQYF. The DNA of the CDR3 is TGTGCCAGCAGCGTTAGCGGGGCTTCCTACGAGCAGTACTTC.